This TCR beta chain is drawn from a study of OX40 agonist ivuxolimab in advanced cancers. Regarding the complete study: Ivuxolimab, which targeted the costimulatory receptor OX40 (CD134), was an agonistic, fully human IgG2 monoclonal antibody. In the dose-escalation cohort, around 80% of patients were male, and the mean age was 60 years with a range of 23 to 79. Of the approximately 54 patients in dose escalation, 19 had hepatocellular carcinoma, around 15 had melanoma, 9 had renal cell carcinoma and 9 had head and neck cancer. The monotherapy dose-escalation portion (N ≈ 52 patients) of the phase I ivuxolimab trial is reported in the paper. Partial responses were achieved by three dose-escalation patients, of whom one had hepatocellular carcinoma and two had cutaneous melanoma. Patients were allowed to have had prior anti-PD-1, anti-PD-L1 or anti-CTLA-4 therapy, and 30% to 40% of the dose-escalation patients had been treated with checkpoint inhibitors. Intravenous ivuxolimab was administered to patients every 2 weeks at six dose levels: 0.01, 0.1, 0.3, 1.5, 3 and 10 mg/kg. The point of sequencing TCRbeta in the periphery was to test whether ivuxolimab changed TCR sequence diversity and drove clonal T-cell expansion.

To sequence the TCRbeta CDR3 region, genomic DNA was isolated from the sorted cells. The immunoSEQ Assay was used to sequence the TCRbeta CDR3 regions. TCRdb provides this immuneACCESS table in a form limited to in-frame rearrangements. Some clones are lacking; in checked studies, under half of them reflect an unresolved V gene, and why the rest are absent is not known. The sample data list 36,000 or so clones, and approximately 80% of these were observed just once. 11% of the sample lies in the top ten. Patients with a history of autoimmune disease or receiving systemic immunosuppression were excluded from the trial. Peripheral blood for TCR sequencing was collected from all dose cohorts at baseline, on cycle 4 day 1, and on cycle 7 day 1. Samples were obtained from an open-label, multicenter, first-in-human phase I dose-escalation trial of ivuxolimab. Adults with locally advanced or metastatic head and neck squamous cell, hepatocellular, melanoma or renal cell carcinoma were enrolled in the trial. Before TCR sequencing, CD4+ T cells and CD8+ T cells were sorted from peripheral blood as separate populations.

General conclusions and limits of the study: At doses from 0.1 to 3.0 mg/kg, clonal expansion was seen in both CD4+ and CD8+ blood T cells between baseline and week 6. After ivuxolimab, more expanded clones were found on average in CD8+ T cells than in CD4+ T cells. Antigen specificity was not determined for the clonally expanded peripheral T cells. In the 0.1-3.0 mg/kg groups, partial responders had among the lowest normalized peripheral clonal expansion, particularly in CD8+ T cells. Low levels of normalized T-cell clonal expansion were also shown by some nonresponding patients.

From the germline V gene (reference sequence), CDR1 is SGHNT and CDR2 is YYREEE. The CDR3, cysteine through phenylalanine, is 15 amino acids long. CDR3 DNA only is kept here, 45 bases in frame from base 1. V ends up 7 bases short and J 1 base short, with an unmatched junction base count of 6. Concerning this clone: It lacks a known antigen. No base-level quality is on record; no much larger clone is a single base apart.

Source: CD4+ or CD8+ T cells sorted from blood, taken in a trial of the OX40 agonist ivuxolimab. Here the chain combines TRBV5-4 and TRBJ2-2; 8 bases in the middle match TRBD2. The TCR comes from an adult with an advanced solid tumor such as melanoma, head and neck, liver or kidney cancer. The CDR3 loop reads CASRLSGGNTGELFF. The DNA is TGTGCCAGCCGCCTGAGCGGGGGGAACACCGGGGAGCTGTTTTTT. When the CDR3 is completed using the reference TRBV5-4 and TRBJ2-2 genes on either side, the full variable domain is ETGVTQSPTHLIKTRGQQVTLRCSSQSGHNTVSWYQQALGQGPQFIFQYYREEENGRGNFPPRFSGLQFPNYSSELNVNALELDDSALYLCASRLSGGNTGELFFGEGSRLTVL.